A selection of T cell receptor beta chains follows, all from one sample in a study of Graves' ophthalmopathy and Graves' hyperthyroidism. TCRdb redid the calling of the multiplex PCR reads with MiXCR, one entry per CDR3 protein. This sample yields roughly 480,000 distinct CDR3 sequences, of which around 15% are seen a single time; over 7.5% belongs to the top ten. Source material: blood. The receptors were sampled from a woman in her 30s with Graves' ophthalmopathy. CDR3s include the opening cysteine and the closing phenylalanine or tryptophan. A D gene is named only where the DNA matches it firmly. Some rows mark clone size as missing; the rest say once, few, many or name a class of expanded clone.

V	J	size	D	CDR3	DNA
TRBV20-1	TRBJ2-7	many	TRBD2	CSASRAAGGSGQYF	TGCAGTGCTAGCCGCGCGGCGGGAGGCTCCGGGCAGTACTTC
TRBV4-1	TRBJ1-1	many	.	CASSQGAGEAFF	TGCGCCAGCAGCCAAGGGGCAGGTGAAGCTTTCTTT
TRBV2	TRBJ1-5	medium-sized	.	CASGSSLNQPQHF	TGTGCCAGCGGGTCCAGTCTCAATCAGCCCCAGCATTTT
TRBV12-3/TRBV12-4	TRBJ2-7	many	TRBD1	CASSINVDRVREYYEQYF	TGTGCCAGCAGTATAAACGTGGACAGGGTACGAGAGTATTACGAGCAGTACTTC
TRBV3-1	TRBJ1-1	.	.	CASSLSGVGNTEAFF	TGTGCCAGCAGCCTTTCAGGGGTTGGGAACACTGAAGCTTTCTTT
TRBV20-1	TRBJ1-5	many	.	CSASHRETGNQPQHF	TGCAGTGCTAGCCACAGGGAAACGGGCAATCAGCCCCAGCATTTT
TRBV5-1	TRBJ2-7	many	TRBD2	CASSLAGTSGYEQYF	TGCGCCAGCAGCTTGGCCGGGACTAGCGGGTACGAGCAGTACTTC
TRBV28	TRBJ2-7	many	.	CASSSRTRGVSREQYF	TGTGCCAGCAGTTCCCGGACTAGGGGGGTATCACGTGAGCAGTACTTC
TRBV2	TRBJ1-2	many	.	CASSVSKEMGGYTF	TGTGCCAGCAGTGTCAGCAAAGAGATGGGCGGCTACACCTTC
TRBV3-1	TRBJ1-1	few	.	CASSQGWEMNTEAFF	TGTGCCAGCAGCCAAGGCTGGGAAATGAACACTGAAGCTTTCTTT
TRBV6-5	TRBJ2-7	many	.	CASSWDYEQYF	TGTGCCAGCAGTTGGGACTACGAGCAGTACTTC
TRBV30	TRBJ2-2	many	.	CAWSVRQTNTGELFF	TGTGCCTGGAGTGTACGTCAGACTAACACCGGGGAGCTGTTTTTT
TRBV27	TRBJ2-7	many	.	CASSDLRGEQYF	TGTGCCAGCAGTGACCTCCGAGGGGAGCAGTACTTC
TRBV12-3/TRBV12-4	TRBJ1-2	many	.	CASRGYSYGYTF	TGTGCCAGCAGAGGGTACAGCTATGGCTACACCTTC
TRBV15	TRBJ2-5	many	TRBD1	CATSRTGGRETQYF	TGTGCCACCAGCAGGACAGGGGGCCGGGAGACCCAGTACTTC
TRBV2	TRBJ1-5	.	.	CASSDRSSNQPQHF	TGTGCCAGCAGTGACAGGTCGAGCAATCAGCCCCAGCATTTT
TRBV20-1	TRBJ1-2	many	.	CSARGGEGGYTF	TGCAGTGCTAGAGGAGGGGAGGGTGGCTACACCTTC
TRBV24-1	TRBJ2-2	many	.	CAIYSPNTGELFF	TGTGCCATCTACTCCCCGAACACCGGGGAGCTGTTTTTT
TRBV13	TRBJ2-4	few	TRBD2	CASSLVGGRPGNIQYF	TGTGCCAGCAGCTTAGTTGGCGGGAGGCCAGGAAACATTCAGTACTTC
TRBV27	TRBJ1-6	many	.	CASRPTRGFNSPLHF	TGTGCCAGCAGGCCCACCAGGGGATTTAATTCACCCCTCCACTTT
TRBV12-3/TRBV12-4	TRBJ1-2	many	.	CASSLRAGSYGYTF	TGTGCCAGCAGTTTAAGGGCAGGGTCTTATGGCTACACCTTC
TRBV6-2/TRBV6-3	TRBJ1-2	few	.	CASSIDSLWAASDPPGSTF	TGTGCCAGCAGCATCGACAGTTTATGGGCCGCCTCGGATCCCCCAGGGAGCACCTTC
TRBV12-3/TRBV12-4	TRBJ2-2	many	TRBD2	CASSLGSGETGELFF	TGTGCCAGCAGTTTGGGTAGCGGGGAGACCGGGGAGCTGTTTTTT
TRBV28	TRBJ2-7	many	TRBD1	CASSFTPGQLSYEQYF	TGTGCCAGCAGTTTCACTCCGGGACAGCTCTCCTACGAGCAGTACTTC
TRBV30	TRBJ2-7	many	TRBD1	CAWSVAGGYEQYF	TGTGCCTGGAGTGTAGCAGGGGGCTACGAGCAGTACTTC
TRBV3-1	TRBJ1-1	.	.	CASSRGALNTKAFF	TGTGCCAGCAGTCGCGGCGCCCTGAACACTAAAGCTTTCTTT
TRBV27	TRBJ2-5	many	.	CASLSRALGTQYF	TGTGCCAGCCTTAGCAGGGCCCTAGGGACCCAGTACTTC
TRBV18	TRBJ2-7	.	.	CASSRESYEQYF	TGTGCCAGCAGCAGGGAGAGCTACGAGCAGTACTTC
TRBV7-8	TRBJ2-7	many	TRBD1	CASSTNRGLGEQYF	TGTGCCAGCAGCACTAACAGGGGGCTGGGGGAGCAGTACTTC
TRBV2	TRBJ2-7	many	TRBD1	CASKKETGGSSYEQYF	TGTGCCAGCAAGAAGGAGACAGGGGGCAGCTCCTACGAGCAGTACTTC
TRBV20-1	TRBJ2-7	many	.	CSAIPSTSSYEQYF	TGCAGTGCCATACCGAGCACTAGCTCCTACGAGCAGTACTTC
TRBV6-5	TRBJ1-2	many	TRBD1	CASSYSSPTGEGYTF	TGTGCCAGCAGTTACTCGAGTCCGACAGGGGAAGGCTACACCTTC
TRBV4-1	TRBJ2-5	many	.	CASSQVANPWETQYF	TGCGCCAGCAGCCAAGTTGCCAACCCGTGGGAGACCCAGTACTTC
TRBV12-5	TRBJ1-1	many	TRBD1	CASGSQAGGRTEAFF	TGTGCTAGTGGTAGCCAGGCAGGGGGAAGGACTGAAGCTTTCTTT
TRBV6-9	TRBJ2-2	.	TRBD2	CASSYNLRGLAVKKKTGELFF	TGTGCCAGCAGTTATAACCTCCGGGGACTAGCAGTAAAAAAAAAGACCGGGGAGCTGTTTTTT
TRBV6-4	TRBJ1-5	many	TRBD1	CASMITGTGVQPQHF	TGTGCCAGCATGATTACCGGGACAGGGGTTCAGCCCCAGCATTTT
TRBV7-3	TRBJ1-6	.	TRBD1	CASSLAGGNSPLHF	TGTGCCAGCAGCTTAGCAGGGGGAAATTCACCCCTCCACTTT
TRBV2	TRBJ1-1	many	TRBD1	CASSGGQGAHTEAFF	TGTGCCAGCAGTGGGGGACAGGGGGCGCATACTGAAGCTTTCTTT
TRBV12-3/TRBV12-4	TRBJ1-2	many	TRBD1	CASRPTGLGYGYTF	TGTGCCAGCAGGCCGACAGGGTTGGGCTATGGCTACACCTTC
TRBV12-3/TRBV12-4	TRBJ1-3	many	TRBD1	CASSSSDRERNTIYF	TGTGCCAGCAGTTCCTCGGACAGGGAAAGAAACACCATATATTTT
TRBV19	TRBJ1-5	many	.	CASSIDPGGNQPQHF	TGTGCCAGTAGTATAGATCCAGGGGGCAATCAGCCCCAGCATTTT
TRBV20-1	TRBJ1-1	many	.	CSAGGAEAFF	TGCAGTGCCGGCGGCGCTGAAGCTTTCTTT
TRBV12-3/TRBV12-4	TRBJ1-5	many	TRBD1	CASSLGQGLNQPQHF	TGTGCCAGCAGTTTGGGACAGGGGCTAAATCAGCCCCAGCATTTT
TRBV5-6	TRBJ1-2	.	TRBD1	CASSRSRTGIYGYTF	TGTGCCAGCAGCCGTTCAAGGACAGGAATATACGGCTACACCTTC
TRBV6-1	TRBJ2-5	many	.	CASAGTHQETQYF	TGTGCCAGCGCGGGGACACATCAAGAGACCCAGTACTTC
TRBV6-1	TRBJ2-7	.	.	CASRGGRAYEQYF	TGTGCCAGCCGGGGCGGCAGGGCCTACGAGCAGTACTTC
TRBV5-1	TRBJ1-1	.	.	CASSLDGLMNTEAFF	TGCGCCAGCAGCCTCGACGGTTTGATGAACACTGAAGCTTTCTTT
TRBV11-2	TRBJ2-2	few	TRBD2	CASSPGPSGLAGHTGELFF	TGTGCCAGCAGCCCGGGGCCATCGGGACTAGCGGGGCACACCGGGGAGCTGTTTTTT
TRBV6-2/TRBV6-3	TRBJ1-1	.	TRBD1	CASSHPPGQGDANTEAFF	TGTGCCAGCAGCCACCCCCCGGGACAGGGGGACGCGAACACTGAAGCTTTCTTT
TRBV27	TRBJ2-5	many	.	CASTLRGIWYF	TGTGCCAGCACCCTACGGGGGATCTGGTACTTC
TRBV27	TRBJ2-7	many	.	CASSFDTAYEQYF	TGTGCCAGCAGTTTTGACACCGCCTACGAGCAGTACTTC
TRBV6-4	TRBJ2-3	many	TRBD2	CASSGRAEDTQYF	TGTGCCAGCAGCGGGAGGGCCGAAGATACGCAGTATTTT
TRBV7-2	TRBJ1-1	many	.	CANSPLRGTEAFF	TGTGCCAACAGCCCCCTCCGGGGCACTGAAGCTTTCTTT